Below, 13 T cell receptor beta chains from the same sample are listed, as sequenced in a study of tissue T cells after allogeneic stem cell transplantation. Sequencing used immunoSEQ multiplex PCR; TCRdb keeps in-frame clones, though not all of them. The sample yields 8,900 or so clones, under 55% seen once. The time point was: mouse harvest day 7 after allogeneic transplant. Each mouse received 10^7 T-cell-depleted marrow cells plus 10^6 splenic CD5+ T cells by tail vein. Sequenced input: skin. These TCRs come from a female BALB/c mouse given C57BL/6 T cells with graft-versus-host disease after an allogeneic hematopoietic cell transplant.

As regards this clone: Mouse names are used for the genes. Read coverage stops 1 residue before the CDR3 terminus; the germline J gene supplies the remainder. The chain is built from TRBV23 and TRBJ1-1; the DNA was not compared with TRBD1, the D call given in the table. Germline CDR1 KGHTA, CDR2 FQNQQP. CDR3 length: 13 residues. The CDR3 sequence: CSSSQEQATEVFF. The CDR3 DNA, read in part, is TGCTCCAGCAGTCAAGAACAGGCCACAGAAGTCTTC.

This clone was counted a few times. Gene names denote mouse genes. CDR3 loop: CASSLEDRGSSYEQYF. The CDR3 DNA, read in part, is TGTGCCAGCTCTCTCGAAGACAGGGGGAGCTCCTATGAACAGTAC. V usage is TRBV12-2 and J usage is TRBJ2-7; 9 bases line up with TRBD1. The CDR3 extends 1 residue past the end of the read, so its final part is completed from the germline J gene. V trimming: 0 bases; J trimming: 0 bases; junction bases outside the gene matches: 5. CDR3 length: 16 amino acids. CDR1 and CDR2 (germline): SGHLS, HYDKME.

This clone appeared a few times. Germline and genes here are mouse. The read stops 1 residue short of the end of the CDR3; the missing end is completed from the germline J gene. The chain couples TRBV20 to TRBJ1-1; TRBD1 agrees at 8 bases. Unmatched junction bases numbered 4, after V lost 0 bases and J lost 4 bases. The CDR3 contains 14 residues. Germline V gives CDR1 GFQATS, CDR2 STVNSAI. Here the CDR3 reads CGARETGGGTEVFF. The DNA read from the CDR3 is TGTGGTGCTAGGGAAACAGGGGGAGGCACAGAAGTCTTC.

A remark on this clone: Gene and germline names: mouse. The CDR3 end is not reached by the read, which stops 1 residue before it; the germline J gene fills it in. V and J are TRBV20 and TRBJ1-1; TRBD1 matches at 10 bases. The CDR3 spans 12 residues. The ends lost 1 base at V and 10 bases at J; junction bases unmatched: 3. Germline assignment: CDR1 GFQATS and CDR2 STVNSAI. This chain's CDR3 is CGARVDRGLVFF. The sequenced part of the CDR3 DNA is TGTGGTGCTAGGGTCGACAGGGGGCTAGTCTTC. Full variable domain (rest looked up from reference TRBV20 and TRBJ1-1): GALVYQYPRRTICKSGTSMRMECQAVGFQATSVAWYRQSPQKTFELIALSTVNSAIKYEQNFTQEKFPISHPNLSFSSMTVLNAYLEDRGLYLCGARVDRGLVFFGKGTRLTVV.

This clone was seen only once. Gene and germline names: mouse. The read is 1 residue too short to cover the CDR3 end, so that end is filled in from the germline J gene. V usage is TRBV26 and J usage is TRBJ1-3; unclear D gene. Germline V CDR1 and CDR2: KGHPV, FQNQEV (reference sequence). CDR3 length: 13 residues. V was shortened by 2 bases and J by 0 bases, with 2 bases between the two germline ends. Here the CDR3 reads CASSLISGNTLYF. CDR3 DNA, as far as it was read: TGTGCCAGCAGTCTGATTTCTGGAAATACGCTCTAT.

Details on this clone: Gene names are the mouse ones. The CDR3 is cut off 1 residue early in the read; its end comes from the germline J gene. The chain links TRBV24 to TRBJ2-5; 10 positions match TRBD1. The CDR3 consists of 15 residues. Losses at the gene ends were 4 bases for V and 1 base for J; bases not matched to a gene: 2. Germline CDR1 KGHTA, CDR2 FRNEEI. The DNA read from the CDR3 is TGTGCCAGCAGTCGGACAGGGGGAGACCAAGACACCCAGTAC. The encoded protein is CASSRTGGDQDTQY. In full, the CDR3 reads CASSRTGGDQDTQYF.

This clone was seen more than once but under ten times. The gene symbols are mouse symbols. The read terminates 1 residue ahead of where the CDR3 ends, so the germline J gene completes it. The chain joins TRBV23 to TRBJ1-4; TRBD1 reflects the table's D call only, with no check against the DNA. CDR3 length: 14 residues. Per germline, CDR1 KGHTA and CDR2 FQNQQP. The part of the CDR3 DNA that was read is TGCTCCAGCAGCCGGACAGTTTCCAACGAAAGATTATTT. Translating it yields CSSSRTVSNERLF. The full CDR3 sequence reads CSSSRTVSNERLFF.

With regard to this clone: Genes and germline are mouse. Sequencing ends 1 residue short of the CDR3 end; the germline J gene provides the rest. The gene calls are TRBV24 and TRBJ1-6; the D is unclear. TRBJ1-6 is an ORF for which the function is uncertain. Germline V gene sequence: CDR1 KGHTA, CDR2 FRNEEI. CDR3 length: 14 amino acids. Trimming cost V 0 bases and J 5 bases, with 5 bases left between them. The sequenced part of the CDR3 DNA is TGTGCCAGCAGTCTGTATGGGGATAATTCGCCCCTCTAC. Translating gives CASSLYGDNSPLY. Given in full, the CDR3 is CASSLYGDNSPLYF.

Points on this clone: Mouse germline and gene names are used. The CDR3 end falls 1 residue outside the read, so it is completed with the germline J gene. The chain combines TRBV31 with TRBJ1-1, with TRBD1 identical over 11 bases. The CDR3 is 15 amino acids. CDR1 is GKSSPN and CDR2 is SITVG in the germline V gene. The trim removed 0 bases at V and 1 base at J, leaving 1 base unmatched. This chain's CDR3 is CAWSLGTGGNTEVFF. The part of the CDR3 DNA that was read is TGTGCCTGGAGTCTGGGGACAGGGGGGAACACAGAAGTCTTC.

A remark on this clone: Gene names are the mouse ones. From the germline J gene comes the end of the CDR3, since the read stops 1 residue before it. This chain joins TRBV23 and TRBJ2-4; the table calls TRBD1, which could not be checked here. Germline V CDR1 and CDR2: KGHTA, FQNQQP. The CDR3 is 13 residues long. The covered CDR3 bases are TGCTCCAGCAGCCGGGGACAGCTAAACACCTTGTAC. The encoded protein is CSSSRGQLNTLY. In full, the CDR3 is CSSSRGQLNTLYF.

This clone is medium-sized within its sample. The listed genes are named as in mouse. The CDR3 loop is CASSLSGSGNTLYF. The covered CDR3 bases are TGTGCCAGCAGTCTGTCAGGTTCTGGAAATACGCTCTAT. This chain connects TRBV26 to TRBJ1-3; D remains ambiguous. The read falls 1 residue short of the CDR3 end, and the missing part is taken from the germline J gene. Germline assignment: CDR1 KGHPV and CDR2 FQNQEV (reference sequence). The CDR3 loop spans 14 amino acids. V gave up 0 bases and J gave up 0 bases, with 3 bases separating them.

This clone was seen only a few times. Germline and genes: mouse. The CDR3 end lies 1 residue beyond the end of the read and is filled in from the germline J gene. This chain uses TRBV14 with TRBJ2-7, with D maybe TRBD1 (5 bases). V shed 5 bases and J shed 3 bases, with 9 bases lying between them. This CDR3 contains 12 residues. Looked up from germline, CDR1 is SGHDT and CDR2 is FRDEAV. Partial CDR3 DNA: TGTGCCAGCAGCCGACAGATCTATGAACAGTAC. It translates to CASSRQIYEQY. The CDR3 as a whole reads CASSRQIYEQYF.

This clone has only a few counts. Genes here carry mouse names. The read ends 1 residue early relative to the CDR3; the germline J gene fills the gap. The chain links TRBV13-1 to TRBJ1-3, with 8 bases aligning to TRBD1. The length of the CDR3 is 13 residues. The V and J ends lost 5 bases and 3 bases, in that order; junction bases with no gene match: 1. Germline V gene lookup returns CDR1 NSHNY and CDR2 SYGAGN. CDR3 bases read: TGTGCCAGCAGGGACAGGGATGGAAATACGCTCTAT. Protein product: CASRDRDGNTLY. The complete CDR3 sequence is CASRDRDGNTLYF.